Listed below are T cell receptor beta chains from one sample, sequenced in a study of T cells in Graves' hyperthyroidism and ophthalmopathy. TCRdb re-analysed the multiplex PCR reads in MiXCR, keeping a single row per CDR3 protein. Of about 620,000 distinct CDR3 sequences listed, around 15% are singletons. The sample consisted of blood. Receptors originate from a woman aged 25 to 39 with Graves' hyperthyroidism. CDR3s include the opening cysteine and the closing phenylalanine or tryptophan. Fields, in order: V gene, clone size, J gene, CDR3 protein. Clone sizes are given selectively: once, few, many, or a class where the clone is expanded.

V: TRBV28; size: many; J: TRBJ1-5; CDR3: CASSFTPGVSNQPQHF
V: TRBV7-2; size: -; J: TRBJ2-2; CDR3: CASTQRTSTANTRELFF
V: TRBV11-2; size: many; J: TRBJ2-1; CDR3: CASSLSGSEQFF
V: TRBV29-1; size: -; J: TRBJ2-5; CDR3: CSTRDQETQYF
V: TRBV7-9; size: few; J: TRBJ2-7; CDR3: CASSLNFSGTYSYEQYF
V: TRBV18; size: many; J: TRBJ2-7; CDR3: CASSPGTEEYEQYF
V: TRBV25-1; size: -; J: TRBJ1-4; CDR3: CASSEYRMSATNEKLFF
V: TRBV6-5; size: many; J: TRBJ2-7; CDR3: CASSYSSYYEQYF
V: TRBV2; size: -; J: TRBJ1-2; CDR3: CASSRSPGGDNYGYTF
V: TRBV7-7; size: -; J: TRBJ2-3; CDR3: CASSLGLGRRDTQYF